These T cell receptor beta chains were read from a single sample in a study of glioma-infiltrating T cells. TCRdb processed the multiplex PCR reads anew with MiXCR; each CDR3 protein has one entry. The data show 160,000 or so distinct CDR3 sequences, with about 47% seen just once and around 5.3% held by the top ten. The sequencing sample was made of glioma tissue, nonneoplastic brain tissue, or PBMCs (not recorded which). Receptor source: a human donor with low-grade glioma or glioblastoma, undergoing nonglioma brain surgery, or in good health (not recorded which). The CDR3 runs from the conserved cysteine through the conserved F or W. Fields, in order: D gene, clone size, V gene, J gene, CDR3 DNA, CDR3 protein. A D gene is named only where the DNA matches it firmly. Where a row states a size, it is once, few, many or the class of an expanded clone; other rows omit it.

D gene: -; clone size: many; V gene: TRBV28; J gene: TRBJ2-3; CDR3 DNA: TGTGCCAGCGCCCTGAGGGGGGTGGGAGATACGCAGTATTTT; CDR3 protein: CASALRGVGDTQYF
D gene: TRBD1; clone size: many; V gene: TRBV2; J gene: TRBJ2-2; CDR3 DNA: TGTGCCAGCAAGCCCGGGACAGAAAACACCGGGGAGCTGTTTTTT; CDR3 protein: CASKPGTENTGELFF
D gene: TRBD2; clone size: -; V gene: TRBV3-1; J gene: TRBJ2-3; CDR3 DNA: TGTGCCAGCAGCCAAGTAAGACTAGCGACCACAGATACGCAGTATTTT; CDR3 protein: CASSQVRLATTDTQYF
D gene: -; clone size: few; V gene: TRBV29-1; J gene: TRBJ2-1; CDR3 DNA: TGCAGCGTTAGCCAGGGAACCTACAATGAGCAGTTCTTC; CDR3 protein: CSVSQGTYNEQFF
D gene: -; clone size: few; V gene: TRBV4-1; J gene: TRBJ2-1; CDR3 DNA: TGCGCCAGCAGCCAATATACCTCCCGGGACTGGCAGTTCTTC; CDR3 protein: CASSQYTSRDWQFF
D gene: -; clone size: -; V gene: TRBV20-1; J gene: TRBJ1-2; CDR3 DNA: TGCAGTGCTAGTACGACCTGGCCTAACTATGGCTACACCTTC; CDR3 protein: CSASTTWPNYGYTF
D gene: TRBD1; clone size: -; V gene: TRBV4-1; J gene: TRBJ1-5; CDR3 DNA: TGCGCCAGCAGCCCTACCGACAGGGGGGATCAGCCCCAGCATTTT; CDR3 protein: CASSPTDRGDQPQHF
D gene: -; clone size: -; V gene: TRBV20-1; J gene: TRBJ2-7; CDR3 DNA: TGCAGTGCTAGTAACCAGCGGGGACAAGCGGAGCAGTACTTC; CDR3 protein: CSASNQRGQAEQYF
D gene: TRBD2; clone size: many; V gene: TRBV7-2; J gene: TRBJ2-3; CDR3 DNA: TGTGCCAGCAGCTTAGTCTCACTAGCGGGAAGCACAGATACGCAGTATTTT; CDR3 protein: CASSLVSLAGSTDTQYF
D gene: -; clone size: -; V gene: TRBV18; J gene: TRBJ1-3; CDR3 DNA: TGTGCCAGCCGATGGGGGAATTACTCTGGAAACACCATATATTTT; CDR3 protein: CASRWGNYSGNTIYF
D gene: -; clone size: many; V gene: TRBV15; J gene: TRBJ2-1; CDR3 DNA: TGTGCCACCAGCAGAGATGTACGAACGGGACAGTTCTTC; CDR3 protein: CATSRDVRTGQFF
D gene: -; clone size: -; V gene: TRBV27; J gene: TRBJ1-5; CDR3 DNA: TGTGCCGGCAGTGGCACCGGCACATCGGGCAATCAGCCCCAGCATTTT; CDR3 protein: CAGSGTGTSGNQPQHF
D gene: -; clone size: many; V gene: TRBV20-1; J gene: TRBJ2-3; CDR3 DNA: TGCAGTGCTCCTACTACCTGGAGGGATACGCAGTATTTT; CDR3 protein: CSAPTTWRDTQYF
D gene: -; clone size: -; V gene: TRBV3-1; J gene: TRBJ2-1; CDR3 DNA: TGTGCCAGCCGCAAAGAGGCCCCGCATGAGCAGTTCTTC; CDR3 protein: CASRKEAPHEQFF
D gene: -; clone size: medium-sized; V gene: TRBV6-1; J gene: TRBJ2-1; CDR3 DNA: TGTGCCAGCAGTGAATTCGCGGGAACCTACAATGAGCAGTTCTTC; CDR3 protein: CASSEFAGTYNEQFF
D gene: TRBD2; clone size: few; V gene: TRBV11-2; J gene: TRBJ2-7; CDR3 DNA: TGTGCCAGCAGCCCGACCGTGGGGAAGGGGCTAGCGGGCTACGAGCAGTACTTC; CDR3 protein: CASSPTVGKGLAGYEQYF
D gene: -; clone size: -; V gene: TRBV2; J gene: TRBJ2-3; CDR3 DNA: TGTGCCAGCAACGGCCTCAGCAGAGATACGCAGTATTTT; CDR3 protein: CASNGLSRDTQYF
D gene: -; clone size: many; V gene: TRBV7-8; J gene: TRBJ2-7; CDR3 DNA: TGTGCCAGCAGCTTAGGGCTCCCGAGCTCCTACGAGCAGTACTTC; CDR3 protein: CASSLGLPSSYEQYF
D gene: -; clone size: -; V gene: TRBV29-1; J gene: TRBJ2-2; CDR3 DNA: TGCAGCGTCTCAAAGGGGGGGCACACCGGGGAGCTGTTTTTT; CDR3 protein: CSVSKGGHTGELFF
D gene: TRBD1; clone size: -; V gene: TRBV12-3/TRBV12-4; J gene: TRBJ2-3; CDR3 DNA: TGTGCCAGCAGTCAGGGGGCGATCACAGATACGCAGTATTTT; CDR3 protein: CASSQGAITDTQYF